A single sample is the source of the 14 T cell receptor beta chains below, sequenced in a study of tumor-infiltrating lymphocytes in primary liver carcinoma. Unsorted bulk tissue, roughly 19-34 mg of it, served as the source for co-extraction of RNA and DNA. Starting from around 510 ng of total RNA, TCR beta cDNA was produced with a primer in the constant region. Three rounds of nested multiplex PCR with slightly modified ARM-PCR produced TCR beta libraries. A C-beta reverse primer was combined with TRBV1-TRBV30 forward primers in the first two PCR rounds, and each round had 9 to 10 cycles. MiXCR, run by TCRdb on the multiplex PCR reads, gives a single entry per CDR3 protein. Of around 80,000 distinct CDR3 sequences listed, 69% are singletons. The material sequenced was tumor-adjacent normal liver tissue. These receptors were taken from a man aged 40-49 years with primary liver carcinoma and hepatitis B virus infection.

About this clonotype itself: A junction boundary mismatches the germline segment, possibly from a read error. This chain uses TRBV12-3 or TRBV12-4 with TRBJ2-5, with D maybe TRBD2 (7 bases). This CDR3 is built from 16 residues. CDR3 loop: CASSGGAAPCQEIQYF. CDR3 DNA: TGTGCCAGCAGTGGGGGGGCAGCCCCATGCCAAGAGATCCAGTACTTC.

V gene TRBV4-2 combines with J gene TRBJ2-6, with D perhaps matching TRBD2 (6 bases). Trimming removed 3 bases at V and 0 bases at J, with 15 bases between. Looked up from germline, CDR1 is LGHNA and CDR2 is YNFKEQ. This CDR3 region has 18 residues. CDR3 DNA sequence: TGTGCCAGCAGCCATGATCTTCGGGGGAGCTCTGGGGCCAACGTCCTGACTTTC. It specifies CASSHDLRGSSGANVLTF.

By share of the sample, this clonotype is medium-sized. DNA of the CDR3: TGTGCCAGCAGTGCCCGGAGGGGGCAGTTTACTGAAGCTTTCTTT. As protein: CASSARRGQFTEAFF. The chain uses TRBV28 and TRBJ1-1; 7 bases are a match to TRBD1. There are 15 residues in the CDR3. V shed 5 bases, J shed 5 bases, and the junction held 11 bases outside the gene matches. The V gene's germline CDR1 is MDHEN and CDR2 SYDVKM.

A word on this clonotype: The junction and the germline gene differ at one end; a read error may be behind it. The chain is built from TRBV11-2 and TRBJ2-1; the match to TRBD2 covers 9 bases. Germline V gives CDR1 SGHAT, CDR2 FQNNGV. The CDR3 has 16 amino acids. DNA for the CDR3: TGTGTCAGCAGCTTAGTTCGCGCGGGAGGGAGGTATGAGCAGTCCTTC. Its protein product is CVSSLVRAGGRYEQSF.

On this clonotype: One junction end disagrees with the germline gene, perhaps due to a read error. This chain connects TRBV14 to TRBJ2-1, with 8 positions matching TRBD2. The germline CDR1 and CDR2 sequences are SGHDN and FVKESK. The CDR3 extends over 21 amino acids. The DNA of the CDR3 is TGTGCCAGCAGCCAACGTCGGTGGCAGCGGGAGTTTATTAGAGACTACAATGAGCGGTTCTTC. The encoded protein is CASSQRRWQREFIRDYNERFF.

Details on this clonotype: It is likely a read error, because the conserved phenylalanine at the end of the CDR3 is missing. This sequence joins TRBV29-1 and TRBJ2-5; 7 bases are a match to TRBD2. The germline V gene has CDR1 SQVTM and CDR2 ANQGSEA. The CDR3 contains 14 residues. V was clipped by 4 bases and J by 9 bases; unmatched bases: 14. Written as DNA, the CDR3 is TGCAGCGTTGCGGACGGGGCCCGTCGGGAGGCCCAGTACTCC. Amino acid sequence: CSVADGARREAQYS.

Worth noting for this clonotype: The conserved closing phenylalanine or tryptophan is absent in this CDR3, likely reflecting a read error. The gene calls are TRBV12-3 or TRBV12-4 and TRBJ2-1; D is unclear. The CDR3 sequence is 12 residues long. CDR3 nucleotides: TGTGCCGGCAGTTTTCGCGGACATGAGCAGTTCTCC. The encoded protein is CAGSFRGHEQFS.

Concerning this clonotype itself: One end of the junction is discordant with germline, which a read error may explain. This chain connects TRBV10-2 to TRBJ2-3; 13 bases agree with TRBD2. The CDR3 spans 16 residues. Germline V gives CDR1 WSHSY, CDR2 SAAADI. The CDR3 loop reads CASSWTSGRFGDMQYF. CDR3 nucleotide sequence: TGCGCCAGCAGTTGGACTAGCGGGAGATTCGGGGATATGCAGTATTTT.

The gene calls are TRBV11-2 and TRBJ2-4, with a weak D call TRBD1 (5 bases). The germline CDR1 and CDR2 sequences are SGHAT and FQNNGV. Trimming left V 5 bases short and J 1 base short, with 21 bases between. This CDR3 comprises 18 residues. CDR3: CASSPIGASTMAKNIQYF. As DNA, the CDR3 is TGTGCCAGCAGCCCAATTGGGGCTTCCACGATGGCCAAAAACATTCAGTACTTC.

On this clonotype itself: One junction end does not reproduce the germline sequence, and a read error may be involved. The V call is TRBV4-1, the J call TRBJ2-3; D possibly corresponds to TRBD1 (6 bases). CDR1 and CDR2 from the germline V gene are MGHRA and YSYEKL. The CDR3 spans 20 residues. Here the CDR3 reads CAGSQAIGTDRLVTTGTQYF. The CDR3 nucleotides read TGCGCCGGCAGCCAGGCTATCGGGACGGACAGATTAGTCACCACAGGTACGCAGTATTTT.

V and J are TRBV10-1 and TRBJ2-7, with D possibly TRBD2 on 5 matching bases. The CDR3 length is 15 residues. The germline CDR1 and CDR2 sequences are WNHNN and SYGVQD (reference sequence). V lost 3 bases, J lost 2 bases, and 14 bases lay in between. As DNA, the CDR3 is TGCGCCAGCAGTGAACTCAGAGGGAGCCCCTACGAGCAGTACTTC. It specifies CASSELRGSPYEQYF.

This clonotype has a handful of counts. The chain couples TRBV6-5 to TRBJ1-1, with 8 nucleotides matching TRBD1. In germline, CDR1 is MNHEY, CDR2 SVGAGI. With V trimmed by 2 bases and J by 6 bases, 5 bases remained unmatched. This CDR3 contains 14 residues. For the CDR3, the DNA is TGTGCCAGCAGTTACAGGGGGACAGGCGCTGAAGCTTTCTTT. Translated: CASSYRGTGAEAFF.

This clonotype was counted only a few times. V usage is TRBV12-3 or TRBV12-4 and J usage is TRBJ2-1; D not certain. This CDR3 has 15 residues. V lost 5 bases, J lost 3 bases, and 14 bases lay in between. The CDR3 loop reads CASSHIGRYYNEQFF. CDR3 nucleotide sequence: TGTGCCAGCAGTCATATCGGTAGATACTACAATGAGCAGTTCTTC.

This clonotype was seen at least ten times. V usage is TRBV13 and J usage is TRBJ2-1; no clear D gene. There are 16 residues in the CDR3. The ends were cut back, 8 bases at V and 0 bases at J, with 17 bases in the middle. The germline gives CDR1 PRHDT, CDR2 FYEKMQ (reference sequence). The CDR3 region has the DNA TGTGCCAGCGGTACCCTAAGCGAGAGCTCCTACAATGAGCAGTTCTTC. Amino acid sequence: CASGTLSESSYNEQFF.